This TCR beta chain came from a study of T cell responses to AZD1222 COVID-19 vaccine. The CDR3 contains 18 residues. Losses at the gene ends were 3 bases for V and 5 bases for J; bases not matched to a gene: 12. CDR1 and CDR2 (germline): SGHAT, FQNNGV. A word on this clone: Its antigen is unknown.

The table came from immunoSEQ multiplex PCR; TCRdb's copy has only in-frame clones and leaves some out. The repertoire holds approximately 130,000 clones, with 75% to 90% as singletons. Study conclusions and caveats: Regions 160-218 and 743-854 dominated among vaccine-associated CD4 TCRs spanning spike. At study baseline, merely a handful of AZD1222 recipients were seropositive. Repertoire sampling occurred only after the peak T cell response. Donors were mostly white British, more females; clonal diversity possibly underestimated.

The chain couples TRBV11-2 to TRBJ1-6; TRBD1 matches 8 bases. The sequenced sample was peripheral blood, obtained on day 0 of MenACWY control vaccination. This receptor was identified in an adult in good health. In DNA form, the CDR3 reads TGTGCCAGCAGCTTTAGTAGTGGGACAGGAGCAAATAATTCACCCCTCCACTTT. This translates into CASSFSSGTGANNSPLHF.